The entry below describes one T cell receptor (beta chain). The antigen is unknown. This sample is part of a study of PD-1 blockade in classical Hodgkin lymphoma. Notes on the study in general: Lower baseline TCR diversity marked trial partial responders and progressors. Unlike CD8+ TCR diversity, which did not rise significantly by C4D1, CD4+ TCR diversity did.

Trimming removed 6 bases at V and 3 bases at J, with 12 bases between. The CDR3 spans 14 residues. CDR1 MNHNY and CDR2 SVGAGI come from the germline V gene (reference sequence). As to time point: cycle 4 day 1 (C4D1), after less than seven weeks of nivolumab. The patients all showed relapse after autologous stem cell transplantation, while their brentuximab vedotin exposure varied. Thawed PBMCs were the source of CD8+ T cells, obtained through magnetic negative selection. The table came from immunoSEQ multiplex PCR; TCRdb's copy has only in-frame clones and leaves some out. The sample records 2,500 to 3,000 clones, about two thirds being singletons.

The TCR was taken from a human donor with classical Hodgkin lymphoma. The chain recombines TRBV6-6 with TRBJ1-5; weak D call: TRBD1 (5 bases). The sequencing used CD8+ T cells from blood, collected before the fourth cycle of nivolumab. The CDR3 nucleotides read TGTGCCAGCAGACTCCGGGACCACAATCAGCCCCAGCATTTT. Encoded protein: CASRLRDHNQPQHF.